This T cell receptor (beta chain) was sequenced in a study of T-cell memory formation after mild COVID-19. TCRdb fed the 5' RACE reads into MiXCR, producing one record per CDR3 protein. The table shows around 370,000 distinct CDR3 sequences, with roughly 21% occurring only once. Trimming pared 3 bases from V and 3 bases from J, leaving 25 bases between. Per the germline V gene, CDR1 is SGHRS and CDR2 is YFSETQ. This CDR3 comprises 18 residues. Sequencing was carried out using PBMCs or a T cell subset sorted from them (not recorded which). The TCR sequence derives from an adult woman who had mild COVID-19 (a few samples of this study predate the infection). Cell type and time point are not known. The V and J genes are TRBV5-1 and TRBJ2-7; a possible D gene is TRBD1 (5 bases). This CDR3 is CASSYTNLRHRPNYEQYF. The CDR3 coding sequence is TGCGCCAGCAGCTACACTAACCTTCGACACAGGCCTAACTACGAGCAGTACTTC.